One and the same sample provided the 13 T cell receptor beta chains below, sequenced in a study of molecular identifiers for immune sequencing clone quantification. MiXCR, applied by TCRdb to the PCR reads, yields one record per CDR3 protein. The sample includes about 640,000 distinct CDR3 sequences, 20% of them seen just once. The sample was naive CD8+ T cells from blood, with Jurkat cell RNA spiked in. Subset of the sample: FACS-sorted CD8+CD4-CCR7+CD45RA+ naive T cells. The origin of the receptors is a human donor in good health. Some libraries in this study had Jurkat cell RNA spiked in.

This clonotype was observed a handful of times. V usage is TRBV18 and J usage is TRBJ2-7; TRBD2 matches 9 bases. The CDR3 consists of 16 residues. CDR1 KGHSH and CDR2 LQKENI come from the germline V gene. V was clipped by 4 bases and J by 2 bases; unmatched bases: 9. CDR3 loop: CASSLLSSGNPYEQYF. As DNA, the CDR3 is TGTGCCAGCTCACTTCTATCTAGCGGGAACCCCTACGAGCAGTACTTC.

This clonotype was found many times. The chain recombines TRBV5-1 with TRBJ2-7, with D unresolved. CDR1 and CDR2 from the germline V gene are SGHRS and YFSETQ. The CDR3 consists of 15 residues. The V and J ends lost 0 bases and 7 bases respectively, with 17 bases between them. The CDR3 DNA sequence: TGCGCCAGCAGCTTGGCCCTAGACTCCACGGCGGAGCAGTACTTC. Translation: CASSLALDSTAEQYF.

This clonotype was observed at least ten times. This chain joins TRBV7-7 and TRBJ2-3, with D perhaps matching TRBD2 (6 bases). V was trimmed by 5 bases and J by 4 bases, leaving 16 bases between them. CDR1 SSHAT and CDR2 FNYEAQ come from the germline V gene (reference sequence). The CDR3 is 15 residues long. CDR3 bases: TGTGCCAGCAGCACCGGGACTGATAACCCAGATACGCAGTATTTT. Translated, it gives CASSTGTDNPDTQYF. Full variable domain (rest looked up from reference TRBV7-7 and TRBJ2-3): GAGVSQSPRYKVTKRGQDVTLRCDPISSHATLYWYQQALGQGPEFLTYFNYEAQPDKSGLPSDRFSAERPEGSISTLTIQRTEQRDSAMYRCASSTGTDNPDTQYFGPGTRLTVL.

This clonotype was seen only a few times. The gene calls are TRBV11-1 and TRBJ2-3; D is uncertain. The CDR3 is 15 residues long. Trimming took 0 bases from V and 4 from J, leaving 11 bases between them. CDR1 and CDR2 (germline): SGHAT, FQDESV (reference sequence). The CDR3 region is CASSLADSGSDTQYF. The CDR3 DNA is TGTGCCAGCAGCTTAGCGGATTCGGGCTCAGATACGCAGTATTTT.

Only a few counts were recorded for this clonotype. The chain recombines TRBV7-6 with TRBJ2-6; a weak D match, TRBD2 (5 bases). V dropped 1 base and J dropped 0 bases, with 22 bases sitting between them. The CDR3 runs 21 residues. Germline CDR1 SGHVS, CDR2 FNYEAQ. DNA of the CDR3: TGTGCCAGCAGCTTAGTAGGCGGGCCCTTGGGTGGGGACTCTGGGGCCAACGTCCTGACTTTC. Translation gives CASSLVGGPLGGDSGANVLTF. The full variable domain, its missing parts supplied by reference TRBV7-6 and TRBJ2-6, is GAGVSQSPRYKVTKRGQDVALRCDPISGHVSLYWYRQALGQGPEFLTYFNYEAQQDKSGLPNDRFSAERPEGSISTLTIQRTEQRDSAMYRCASSLVGGPLGGDSGANVLTFGAGSRLTVL.

This clonotype was recorded at least ten times. The germline gene is not matched at one end of the junction; a read error may be the cause. The gene calls are TRBV4-3 and TRBJ2-4; 10 bases are a match to TRBD2. Germline V gene data show CDR1 as LGHNA and CDR2 as YSLEER. CDR3 length: 15 amino acids. CDR3 in DNA: TGCGCCAGCACGCCAAGATGGGGATCGCTAGCGGGGGCGTGCTTC. It translates to CASTPRWGSLAGACF.

This clonotype was picked up many times. The genes are TRBV5-6 and TRBJ2-5; D could derive from TRBD1 or TRBD2 (5 bases each). Germline V gene sequence: CDR1 SGHDT, CDR2 YYEEEE. The CDR3 has 14 residues. Trimming stripped 0 bases from V and 9 bases from J, with 15 bases between. DNA for the CDR3: TGTGCCAGCAGCTTGGCGTCGGACTGGGGGTCCCAGTACTTC. Its protein product is CASSLASDWGSQYF.

As concerns this clonotype: This sequence may be a read error, since a much larger clone differs from it by one base. V usage is TRBV5-4 and J usage is TRBJ2-1; D uncertain. V was pared by 7 bases and J by 2 bases, with 19 bases between. From germline, CDR1 is SGHNT and CDR2 YYREEE (reference sequence). The CDR3 extends over 16 amino acids. CDR3 sequence reads: CASGPPPAGPYNEQFF. In DNA, the CDR3 is TGTGCCAGCGGTCCTCCGCCGGCAGGACCCTACAATGAGCAGTTCTTC. The full variable domain, rest sourced from reference TRBV5-4 and TRBJ2-1, is ETGVTQSPTHLIKTRGQQVTLRCSSQSGHNTVSWYQQALGQGPQFIFQYYREEENGRGNFPPRFSGLQFPNYSSELNVNALELDDSALYLCASGPPPAGPYNEQFFGPGTRLTVL.

The rearrangement uses TRBV20-1 and TRBJ2-7, with 12 positions matching TRBD2. This CDR3 contains 15 residues. The germline V gene has CDR1 DFQATT and CDR2 SNEGSKA (reference sequence). Trimming cost V 5 bases and J 2 bases; bases outside gene matches: 7. In nucleotides, the CDR3 is TGCAGTGCTGACGAGACTAGCGGGAGTCCCTACGAGCAGTACTTC. It yields the protein CSADETSGSPYEQYF.

Regarding this clonotype: A much larger clone lies one base from this, so it may be a read error. This chain joins TRBV4-3 and TRBJ2-4; TRBD2 matches 8 bases. This CDR3 is built from 17 residues. Germline values: CDR1 LGHNA, CDR2 YSLEER. CDR3 region: CVSSQDQASGAKNIQYF. DNA of the CDR3: TGCGTCAGCAGCCAAGATCAGGCTAGCGGGGCCAAAAACATTCAGTACTTC.

In its sample, this clonotype was seen a few times. This chain joins TRBV12-3 or TRBV12-4 and TRBJ2-1; weak D call: TRBD1 (6 bases). The length of the CDR3 is 16 residues. Trimming pared 4 bases from V and 0 bases from J, leaving 13 bases between. CDR3 DNA sequence: TGTGCCAGCAGTTCCGGGGACATCCTCTCCTACAATGAGCAGTTCTTC. It encodes CASSSGDILSYNEQFF.

This sequence joins TRBV27 and TRBJ1-1; D is perhaps TRBD1 (6 bases). Germline V gives CDR1 MNHEY, CDR2 SMNVEV (reference sequence). This CDR3 has 14 residues. V dropped 7 bases and J dropped 0 bases, with 12 bases sitting between them. The CDR3 loop reads CASKPQGLNTEAFF. CDR3 DNA: TGTGCCAGCAAGCCACAGGGCTTGAACACTGAAGCTTTCTTT.

At least ten counts were recorded for this clonotype. This chain links TRBV28 with TRBJ2-5, with TRBD1 identical over 10 bases. The CDR3 contains 16 residues. The germline gives CDR1 MDHEN, CDR2 SYDVKM. After removal of 4 bases from V and 5 bases from J, the junction contained 10 bases not matched to a gene. The CDR3 DNA reads TGTGCCAGCAGTTCCTCCCCCGGGACAGGGGCGGAGACCCAGTACTTC. This translates into CASSSSPGTGAETQYF.